This record looks at one T cell receptor (beta chain) sequence and its context. The antigen remains undetermined. The record originates from a study of early T cells in non-severe SARS-CoV-2 infection. TCRdb itself ran the 5' RACE reads through MiXCR, one entry per CDR3 protein. This sample carries approximately 77,000 distinct CDR3 sequences, approximately 12% of them seen once, and the ten largest clones take 15% to 17%. Whole-study findings and limits: Matching with VDJdb favored anti-spike CD8 responses (missing private and CD4 specificities).

This CDR3 comprises 17 residues. The V and J ends lost 4 bases and 0 bases respectively, with 18 bases between them. Germline V gives CDR1 SGHVS, CDR2 FNYEAQ. The chain combines TRBV7-6 with TRBJ2-5; no reliable D call. This TCR was sampled from an adult who was a healthcare worker with PCR-confirmed SARS-CoV-2 infection or an uninfected control (not recorded which). The donor label of this sample is uncertain. The sample was whole blood, taken at baseline. CDR3 bases: TGTGCCAGCAGCTCCCCGAGGCTAGGAATCGACCAAGAGACCCAGTACTTC. This encodes CASSSPRLGIDQETQYF.